This section outlines one T cell receptor (beta chain) sequence together with its context. The antigen it binds to is not known. Base qualities were left out, and no much larger clone turns up one base away. This sample is drawn from a study of OX40 agonist ivuxolimab in advanced cancers. Study-level background: Ivuxolimab was an agonistic, fully human IgG2 monoclonal antibody directed against OX40 (CD134), a costimulatory receptor. Intravenous ivuxolimab was administered to patients every 2 weeks at six dose levels: 0.01, 0.1, 0.3, 1.5, 3 and 10 mg/kg. Of the roughly 52 dose-escalation patients, hepatocellular carcinoma was present in approximately 20, melanoma in approximately 15, renal cell carcinoma in 9 and head and neck cancer in 9. In the dose-escalation cohort, 75% to 90% of patients were male, and the mean age was approximately 60 years with a range of roughly 20 to 79. Patients were allowed to have had prior anti-PD-1, anti-PD-L1 or anti-CTLA-4 therapy, and 40% to 45% of the dose-escalation patients had previously received checkpoint inhibitors. Partial responses were achieved by three dose-escalation patients, of whom one had hepatocellular carcinoma and two had cutaneous melanoma. The purpose of peripheral TCRbeta sequencing was to test whether ivuxolimab changed TCR sequence diversity and led to clonal T-cell expansion. The monotherapy dose-escalation portion (N ≈ 50 patients) of the phase I ivuxolimab trial is reported in the paper. Beyond this particular receptor, the publication reports: After ivuxolimab, CD8+ T cells had more expanded clones than CD4+ T cells on average. In partial responders in the 0.1-3.0 mg/kg groups, normalized peripheral clonal expansion was found to be among the lowest, especially among CD8+ T cells. Low levels of normalized T-cell clonal expansion were also shown by some nonresponding patients. Antigen specificity was not determined for the clonally expanded peripheral T cells. At doses from 0.1 to 3.0 mg/kg, clonal expansion was seen in both CD4+ and CD8+ blood T cells between baseline and week 6.

Relative to germline, V is 0 bases shorter and J is 6 bases shorter, with 12 bases between their ends. Taken from the germline V gene (reference sequence), the CDR1 and CDR2 loops are SGHNT and YYREEE. From the cysteine up to the phenylalanine, the CDR3 has a length of 15 residues. Just CDR3 DNA is preserved here, 45 bases in frame from base 1. Patients with a history of autoimmune disease or receiving systemic immunosuppression were excluded from the trial. In every dose cohort, peripheral blood was drawn for TCR sequencing at baseline, cycle 4 day 1, and cycle 7 day 1. The samples were taken from a phase I, first-in-human, multicenter, open-label dose-escalation trial of ivuxolimab. Adults with locally advanced or metastatic melanoma, renal cell, hepatocellular, or head and neck squamous cell carcinoma were enrolled in the trial. Before TCR sequencing, CD4+ T cells and CD8+ T cells were sorted from peripheral blood as separate populations.

For sequencing of the TCRbeta CDR3 region, genomic DNA was extracted from the sorted cells. The immunoSEQ Assay was used to sequence the TCRbeta CDR3 regions. TCRdb re-hosts the immuneACCESS table, in-frame sequences only. Its copies lack some clones; in the studies checked, an unresolved V gene accounts for under half of them, and the cause for the rest is not known. The sample table shows tens of thousands of clones, and over 80% are seen once. The biggest ten clones account for roughly an eighth of the sample. The input for sequencing was CD4+ or CD8+ T cells sorted from blood, taken in a trial of the OX40 agonist ivuxolimab. This clonotype was sampled from an adult with an advanced solid tumor such as melanoma, head and neck, liver or kidney cancer. Recombination joined TRBV5-4 with TRBJ2-2; no D gene call is confident. The DNA reads as follows: TGTGCCAGCAGCTTGGAAGGGTTCCAAGCCGGGGAGCTGTTTTTT. Translated, it gives CASSLEGFQAGELFF.